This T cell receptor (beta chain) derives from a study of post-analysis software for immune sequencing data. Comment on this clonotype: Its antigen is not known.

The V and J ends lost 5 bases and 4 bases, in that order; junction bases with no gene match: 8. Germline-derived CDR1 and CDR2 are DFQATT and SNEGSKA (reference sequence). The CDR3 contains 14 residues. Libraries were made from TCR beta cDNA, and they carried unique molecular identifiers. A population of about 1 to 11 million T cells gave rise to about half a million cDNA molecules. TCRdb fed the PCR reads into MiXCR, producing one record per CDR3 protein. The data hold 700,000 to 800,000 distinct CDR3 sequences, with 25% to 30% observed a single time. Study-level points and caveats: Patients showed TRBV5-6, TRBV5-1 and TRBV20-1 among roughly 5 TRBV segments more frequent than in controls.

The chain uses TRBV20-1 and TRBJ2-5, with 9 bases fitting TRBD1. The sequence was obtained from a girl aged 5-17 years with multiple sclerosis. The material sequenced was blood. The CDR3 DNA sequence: TGCAGTGCTGGACAGGGGAGCCTGCGAGAGACCCAGTACTTC. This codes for CSAGQGSLRETQYF.